This TCR beta chain was identified in a study of Ad26.COV2.S vaccination and SARS-CoV-2 variants. Broader study findings: Spike-specific TCR breadth in vaccine recipients exceeded that seen in placebo recipients. Measurements of TCR breadth and depth may have given underestimates of the total T cell responses.

The assay was immunoSEQ multiplex PCR, and TCRdb's table has in-frame clones only and misses some. Here the sample spans over 400,000 clones, approximately 90% being singletons. Losses at the gene ends were 2 bases for V and 3 bases for J; bases not matched to a gene: 3. Germline-derived CDR1 and CDR2 are MNHEY and SVGAGI. This CDR3 spans 14 amino acids. Concerning this clone itself: What it binds is unknown.

Treatment noted: roughly 20 received Ad26.COV2.S at low or high dose, single or two shots; 5 received placebo; per-sample allocation not given. After the first vaccine or placebo injection, samples were drawn on day 63. The V gene is TRBV6-5, the J gene TRBJ2-7; TRBD1 matches at 8 bases. This clonotype was sampled from a person aged 18-60 years who received the Ad26.COV2.S COVID-19 vaccine or a placebo. This material consisted of peripheral blood, taken in a trial of Ad26.COV2.S vaccine versus placebo. CDR3 nucleotides: TGTGCCAGCAGTTACCGGGACAGGAACTACGAGCAGTACTTC. It is translated as CASSYRDRNYEQYF.